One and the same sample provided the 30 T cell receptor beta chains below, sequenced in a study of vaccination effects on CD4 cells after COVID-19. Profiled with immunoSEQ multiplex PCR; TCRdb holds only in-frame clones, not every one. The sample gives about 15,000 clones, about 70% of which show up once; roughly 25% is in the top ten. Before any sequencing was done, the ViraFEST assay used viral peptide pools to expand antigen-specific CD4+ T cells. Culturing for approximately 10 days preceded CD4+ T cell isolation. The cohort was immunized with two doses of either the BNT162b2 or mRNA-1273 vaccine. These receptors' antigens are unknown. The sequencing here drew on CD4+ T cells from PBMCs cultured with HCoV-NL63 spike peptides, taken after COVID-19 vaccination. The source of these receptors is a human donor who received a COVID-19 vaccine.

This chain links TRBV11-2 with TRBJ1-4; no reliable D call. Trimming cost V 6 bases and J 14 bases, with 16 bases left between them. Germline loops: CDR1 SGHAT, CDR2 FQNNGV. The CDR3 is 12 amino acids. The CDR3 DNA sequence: TGTGCCAGCAGTCCGATCCAGAGTAAGCTGTTTTTT. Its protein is CASSPIQSKLFF.

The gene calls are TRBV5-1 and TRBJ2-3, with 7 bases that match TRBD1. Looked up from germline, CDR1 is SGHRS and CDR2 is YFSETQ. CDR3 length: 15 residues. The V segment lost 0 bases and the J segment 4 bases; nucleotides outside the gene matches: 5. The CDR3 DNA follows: TGCGCCAGCAGCTTGGGACAGGGTCGGGCAGATACGCAGTATTTT. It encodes CASSLGQGRADTQYF.

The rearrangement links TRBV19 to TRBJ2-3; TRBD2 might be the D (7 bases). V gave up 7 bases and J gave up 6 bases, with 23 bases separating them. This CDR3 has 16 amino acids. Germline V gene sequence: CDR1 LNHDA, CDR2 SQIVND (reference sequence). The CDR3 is CASKESGGAVADTQYF. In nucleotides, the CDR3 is TGTGCCAGTAAGGAGAGTGGGGGGGCCGTGGCGGATACGCAGTATTTT.

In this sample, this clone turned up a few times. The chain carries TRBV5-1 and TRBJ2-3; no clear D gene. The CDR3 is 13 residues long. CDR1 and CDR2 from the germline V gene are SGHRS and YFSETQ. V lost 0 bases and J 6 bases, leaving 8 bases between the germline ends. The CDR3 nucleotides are TGCGCCAGCAGCTTGGACGGTTCCGATACGCAGTATTTT. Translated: CASSLDGSDTQYF.

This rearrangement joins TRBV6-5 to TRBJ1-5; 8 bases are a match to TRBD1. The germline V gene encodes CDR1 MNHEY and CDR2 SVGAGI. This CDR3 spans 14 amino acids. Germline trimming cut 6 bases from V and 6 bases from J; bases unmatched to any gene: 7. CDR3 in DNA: TGTGCCAGCAGCCCGGACAGGGTGGTTCAGCCCCAGCATTTT. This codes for CASSPDRVVQPQHF.

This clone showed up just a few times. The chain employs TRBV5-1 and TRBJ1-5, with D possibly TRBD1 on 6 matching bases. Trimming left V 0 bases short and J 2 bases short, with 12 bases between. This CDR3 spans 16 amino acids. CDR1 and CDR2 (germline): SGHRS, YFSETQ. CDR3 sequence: CASSLDGGGRNQPQHF. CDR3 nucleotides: TGCGCCAGCAGCTTGGATGGGGGCGGTCGCAATCAGCCCCAGCATTTT.

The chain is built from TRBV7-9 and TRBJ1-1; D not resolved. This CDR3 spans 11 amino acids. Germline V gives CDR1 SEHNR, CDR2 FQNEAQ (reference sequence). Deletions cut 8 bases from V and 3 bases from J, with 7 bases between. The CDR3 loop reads CASGSYTEAFF. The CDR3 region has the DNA TGTGCCAGCGGCAGTTACACTGAAGCTTTCTTT.

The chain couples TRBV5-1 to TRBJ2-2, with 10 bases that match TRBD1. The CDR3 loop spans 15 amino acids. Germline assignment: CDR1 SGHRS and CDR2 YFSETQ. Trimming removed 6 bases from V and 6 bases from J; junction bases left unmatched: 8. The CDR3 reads CASTPRQGAPGELFF. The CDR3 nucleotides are TGCGCCAGCACCCCGAGACAGGGGGCGCCCGGGGAGCTGTTTTTT. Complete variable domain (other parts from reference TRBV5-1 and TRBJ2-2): KAGVTQTPRYLIKTRGQQVTLSCSPISGHRSVSWYQQTPGQGLQFLFEYFSETQRNKGNFPGRFSGRQFSNSRSEMNVSTLELGDSALYLCASTPRQGAPGELFFGEGSRLTVL.

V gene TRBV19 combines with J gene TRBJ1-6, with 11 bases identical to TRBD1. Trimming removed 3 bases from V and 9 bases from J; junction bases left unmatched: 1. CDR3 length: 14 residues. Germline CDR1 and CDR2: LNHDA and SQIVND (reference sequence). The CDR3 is CASSIGQGASPLHF. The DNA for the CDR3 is TGTGCCAGTAGTATCGGACAGGGGGCTTCACCCCTCCACTTT.

The CDR3 loop is CASSPHPGLMNEQFF. CDR3 bases: TGTGCCAGCTCACCACATCCGGGACTCATGAATGAGCAGTTCTTC. J is TRBJ2-1 and V is TRBV18; possible D gene TRBD2, 6 bases. Per germline, CDR1 KGHSH and CDR2 LQKENI. The length of the CDR3 is 15 residues. V lost 1 base and J 7 bases, leaving 14 bases between the germline ends.

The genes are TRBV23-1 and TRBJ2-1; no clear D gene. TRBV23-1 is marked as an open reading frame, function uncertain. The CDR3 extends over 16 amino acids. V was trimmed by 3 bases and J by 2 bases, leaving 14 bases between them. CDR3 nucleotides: TGCGCCAGCAGTCACCCGCCCCGGCAAACCTACAATGAGCAGTTCTTC. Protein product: CASSHPPRQTYNEQFF.

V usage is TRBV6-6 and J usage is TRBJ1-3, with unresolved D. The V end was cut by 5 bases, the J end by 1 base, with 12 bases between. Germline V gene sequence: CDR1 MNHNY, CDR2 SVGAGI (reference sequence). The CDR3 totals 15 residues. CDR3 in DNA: TGTGCCAGCAGTCCTGGAACCGGGTCTGGAAACACCATATATTTT. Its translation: CASSPGTGSGNTIYF.

The CDR3 reads CASSIGAGGFYEQYF. For the CDR3, the DNA is TGTGCCAGTAGTATAGGGGCAGGGGGCTTCTACGAGCAGTACTTC. The chain uses TRBV19 and TRBJ2-7; 8 positions agree with TRBD1. The germline gives CDR1 LNHDA, CDR2 SQIVND (reference sequence). The CDR3 spans 15 residues. J lost 3 bases, V lost 1 base, and 5 bases had no gene match. The entire variable domain, with the rest obtained from reference TRBV19 and TRBJ2-7, is as follows: DGGITQSPKYLFRKEGQNVTLSCEQNLNHDAMYWYRQDPGQGLRLIYYSQIVNDFQKGDIAEGYSVSREKKESFPLTVTSAQKNPTAFYLCASSIGAGGFYEQYFGPGTRLTVT.

The CDR3 DNA reads TGTGCCAGTAGTATAGATAAATGGGATACGCAGTATTTT. Its protein is CASSIDKWDTQYF. The V gene is TRBV19, the J gene TRBJ2-3; no clear D. Germline CDR1 is LNHDA and CDR2 is SQIVND (reference sequence). The CDR3 covers 13 residues. The V end lost 0 bases, the J end lost 6 bases, and 7 bases lay between the germline ends.

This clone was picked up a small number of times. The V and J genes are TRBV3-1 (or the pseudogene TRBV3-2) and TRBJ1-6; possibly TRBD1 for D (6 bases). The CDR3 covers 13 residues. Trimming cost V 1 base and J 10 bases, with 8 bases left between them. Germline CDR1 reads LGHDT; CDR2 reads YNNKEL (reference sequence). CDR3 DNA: TGTGCCAGCAGCCAAGGTAGGGGGTCACCCCTCCACTTT. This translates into CASSQGRGSPLHF.

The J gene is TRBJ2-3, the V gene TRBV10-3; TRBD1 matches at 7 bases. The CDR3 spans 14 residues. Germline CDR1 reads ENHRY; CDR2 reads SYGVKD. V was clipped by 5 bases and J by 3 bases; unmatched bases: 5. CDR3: CAISRQGTTDTQYF. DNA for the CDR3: TGTGCCATCAGTCGACAGGGTACTACAGATACGCAGTATTTT.

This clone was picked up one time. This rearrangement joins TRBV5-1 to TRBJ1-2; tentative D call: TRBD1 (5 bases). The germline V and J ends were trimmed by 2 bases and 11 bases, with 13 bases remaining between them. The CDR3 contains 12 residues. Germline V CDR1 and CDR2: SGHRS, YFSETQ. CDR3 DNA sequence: TGCGCCAGCAGCTTTGACAGTACTCTTTACACCTTC. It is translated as CASSFDSTLYTF. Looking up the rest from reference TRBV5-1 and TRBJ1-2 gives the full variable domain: KAGVTQTPRYLIKTRGQQVTLSCSPISGHRSVSWYQQTPGQGLQFLFEYFSETQRNKGNFPGRFSGRQFSNSRSEMNVSTLELGDSALYLCASSFDSTLYTFGSGTRLTVV.

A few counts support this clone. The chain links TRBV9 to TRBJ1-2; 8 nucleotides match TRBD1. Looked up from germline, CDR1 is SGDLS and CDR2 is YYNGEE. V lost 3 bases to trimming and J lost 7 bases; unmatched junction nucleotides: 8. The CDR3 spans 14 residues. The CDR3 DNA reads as TGTGCCAGCAGCGCCGGCAGGGGGCGCCCTGGCTACACCTTC. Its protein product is CASSAGRGRPGYTF.

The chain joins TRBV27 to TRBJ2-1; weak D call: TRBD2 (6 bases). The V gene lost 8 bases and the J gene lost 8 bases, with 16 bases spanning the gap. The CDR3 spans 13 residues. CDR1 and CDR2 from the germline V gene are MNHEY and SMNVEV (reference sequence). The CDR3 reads CASSPTGGDEQFF. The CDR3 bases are TGTGCCAGCTCCCCTACAGGCGGGGATGAGCAGTTCTTC.

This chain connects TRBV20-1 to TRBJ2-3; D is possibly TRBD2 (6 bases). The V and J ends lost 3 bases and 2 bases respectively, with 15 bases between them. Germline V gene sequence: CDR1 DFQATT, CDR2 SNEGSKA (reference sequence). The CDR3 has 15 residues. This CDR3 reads CSASGSGTDTDTQYF. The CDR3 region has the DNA TGCAGTGCTAGTGGGTCAGGGACTGACACAGATACGCAGTATTTT.

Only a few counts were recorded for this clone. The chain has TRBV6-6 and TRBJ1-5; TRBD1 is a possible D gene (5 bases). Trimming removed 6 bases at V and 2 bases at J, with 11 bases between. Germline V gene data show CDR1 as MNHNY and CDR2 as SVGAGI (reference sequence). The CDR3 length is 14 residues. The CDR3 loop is CASRGDSRNQPQHF. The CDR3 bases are TGTGCCAGCAGGGGGGACTCCCGCAATCAGCCCCAGCATTTT.

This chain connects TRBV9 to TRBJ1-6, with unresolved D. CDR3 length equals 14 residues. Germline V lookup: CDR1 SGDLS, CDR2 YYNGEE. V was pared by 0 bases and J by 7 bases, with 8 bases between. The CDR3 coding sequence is TGTGCCAGCAGCGTAGGAGGCCTCAATTCACCCCTCCACTTT. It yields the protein CASSVGGLNSPLHF.

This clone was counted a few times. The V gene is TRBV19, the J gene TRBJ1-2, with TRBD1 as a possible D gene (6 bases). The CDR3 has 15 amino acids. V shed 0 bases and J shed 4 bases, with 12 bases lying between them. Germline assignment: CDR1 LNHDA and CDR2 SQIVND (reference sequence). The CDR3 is CASSIEGARGYGYTF. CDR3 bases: TGTGCCAGTAGTATAGAGGGGGCTCGGGGCTATGGCTACACCTTC.

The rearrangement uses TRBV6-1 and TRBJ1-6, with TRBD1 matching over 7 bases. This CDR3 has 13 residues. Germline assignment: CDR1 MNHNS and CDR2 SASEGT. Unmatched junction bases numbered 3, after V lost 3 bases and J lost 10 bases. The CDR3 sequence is CASSETGRSPLHF. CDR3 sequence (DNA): TGTGCCAGCAGTGAGACAGGGAGGTCACCCCTCCACTTT.

CDR3 nucleotides: TGTGCCAGCAGCCAGGATCCAGGGGAGGAGACCCAGTACTTC. It specifies CASSQDPGEETQYF. V usage is TRBV21-1 and J usage is TRBJ2-5; the D call in the table, TRBD1, was not verified against the DNA. TRBV21-1 is a known pseudogene. The CDR3 spans 14 residues.

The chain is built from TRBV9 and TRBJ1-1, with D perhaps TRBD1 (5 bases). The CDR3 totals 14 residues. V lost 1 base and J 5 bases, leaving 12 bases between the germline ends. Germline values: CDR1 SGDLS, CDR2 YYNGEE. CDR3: CASSVQGGQTEAFF. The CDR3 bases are TGTGCCAGCAGCGTACAGGGAGGTCAGACTGAAGCTTTCTTT.

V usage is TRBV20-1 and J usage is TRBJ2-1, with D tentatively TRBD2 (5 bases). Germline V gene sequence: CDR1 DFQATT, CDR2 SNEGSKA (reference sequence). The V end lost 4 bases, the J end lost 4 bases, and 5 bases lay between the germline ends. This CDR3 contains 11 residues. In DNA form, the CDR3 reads TGCAGTGCTACGGGGTACAATGAGCAGTTCTTC. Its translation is CSATGYNEQFF.

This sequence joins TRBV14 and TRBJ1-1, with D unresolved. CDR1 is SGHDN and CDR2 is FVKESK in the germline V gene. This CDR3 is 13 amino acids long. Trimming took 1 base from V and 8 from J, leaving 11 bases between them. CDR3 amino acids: CASSQAWQSEAFF. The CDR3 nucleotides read TGTGCCAGCAGCCAAGCGTGGCAGAGCGAAGCTTTCTTT.

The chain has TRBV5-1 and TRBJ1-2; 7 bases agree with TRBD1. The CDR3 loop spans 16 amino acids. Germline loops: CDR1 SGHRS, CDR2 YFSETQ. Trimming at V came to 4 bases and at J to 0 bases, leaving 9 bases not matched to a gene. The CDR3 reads CASSRGGDRANYGYTF. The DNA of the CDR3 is TGCGCCAGCAGCAGAGGCGGAGACAGGGCTAACTATGGCTACACCTTC.

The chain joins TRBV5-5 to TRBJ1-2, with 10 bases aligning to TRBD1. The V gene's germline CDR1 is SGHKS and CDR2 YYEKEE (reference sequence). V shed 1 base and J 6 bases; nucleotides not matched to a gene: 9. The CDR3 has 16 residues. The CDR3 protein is CASSLHAGQGKDGYTF. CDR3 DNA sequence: TGTGCCAGCAGCTTGCATGCGGGACAGGGGAAGGATGGCTACACCTTC.